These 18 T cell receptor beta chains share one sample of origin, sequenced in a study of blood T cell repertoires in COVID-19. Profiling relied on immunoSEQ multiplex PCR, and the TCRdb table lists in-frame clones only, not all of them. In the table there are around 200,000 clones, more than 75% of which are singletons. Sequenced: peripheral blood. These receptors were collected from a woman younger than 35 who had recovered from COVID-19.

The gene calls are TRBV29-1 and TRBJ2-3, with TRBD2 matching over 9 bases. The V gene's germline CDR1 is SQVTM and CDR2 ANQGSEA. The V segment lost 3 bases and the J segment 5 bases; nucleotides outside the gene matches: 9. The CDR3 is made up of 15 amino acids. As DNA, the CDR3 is TGCAGCGTTGAGTCTGCGGGAGGGCCGGGAGATACGCAGTATTTT. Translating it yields CSVESAGGPGDTQYF.

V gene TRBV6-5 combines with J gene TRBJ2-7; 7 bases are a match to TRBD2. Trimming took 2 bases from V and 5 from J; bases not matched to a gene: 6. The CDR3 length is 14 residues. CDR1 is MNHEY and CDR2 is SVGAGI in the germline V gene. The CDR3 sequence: CASSYIEGGHEQYV. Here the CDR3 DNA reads TGTGCCAGCAGTTACATAGAGGGAGGGCACGAGCAGTACGTC.

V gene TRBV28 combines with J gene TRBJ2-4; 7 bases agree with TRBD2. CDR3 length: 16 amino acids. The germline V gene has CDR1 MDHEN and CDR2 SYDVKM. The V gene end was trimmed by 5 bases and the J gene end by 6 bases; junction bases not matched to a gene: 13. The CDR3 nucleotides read TGTGCCAGCAGTGCCAATGGGGAGGGCAGAAGAAACATTCAGTACTTC. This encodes CASSANGEGRRNIQYF.

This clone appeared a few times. The CDR3 region has the DNA TGTGCCAGCAGTTACTCGCTAGCGGACACCGGGGAGCTGTTTTTT. Its protein product is CASSYSLADTGELFF. The chain combines TRBV6-2 or TRBV6-3 with TRBJ2-2, with 7 bases that match TRBD2. The CDR3 length is 15 residues. CDR1 and CDR2 from the germline V gene are MNHEY and SVGEGT. V was pared by 0 bases and J by 3 bases, with 1 base of the junction left unmatched.

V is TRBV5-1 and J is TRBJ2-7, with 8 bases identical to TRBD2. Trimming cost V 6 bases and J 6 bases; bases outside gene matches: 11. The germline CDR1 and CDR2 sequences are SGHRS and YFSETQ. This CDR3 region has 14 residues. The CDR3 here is CASTPTAGGGEQYF. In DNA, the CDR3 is TGCGCCAGCACTCCGACCGCGGGGGGCGGCGAGCAGTACTTC.

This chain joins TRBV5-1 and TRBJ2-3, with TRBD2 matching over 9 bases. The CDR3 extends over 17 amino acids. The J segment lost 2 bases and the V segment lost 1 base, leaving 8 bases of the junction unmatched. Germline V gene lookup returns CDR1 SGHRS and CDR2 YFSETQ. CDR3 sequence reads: CASSLLGSGSVTDTQYF. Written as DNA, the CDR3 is TGCGCCAGCAGCTTGTTGGGTAGCGGGAGTGTCACAGATACGCAGTATTTT.

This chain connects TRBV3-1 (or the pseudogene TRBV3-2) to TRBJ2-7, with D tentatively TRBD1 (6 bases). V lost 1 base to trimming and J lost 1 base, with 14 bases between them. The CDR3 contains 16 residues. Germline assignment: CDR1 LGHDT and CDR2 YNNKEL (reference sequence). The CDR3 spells CASSQGVRGISYEQYV. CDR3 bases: TGTGCCAGCAGCCAAGGTGTCAGGGGAATTTCCTACGAGCAGTACGTC.

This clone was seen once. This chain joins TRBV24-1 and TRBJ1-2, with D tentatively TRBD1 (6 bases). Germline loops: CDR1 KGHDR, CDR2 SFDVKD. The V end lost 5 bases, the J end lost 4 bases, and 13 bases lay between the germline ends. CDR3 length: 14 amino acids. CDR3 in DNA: TGTGCCACCAGTGCTCGGACAGAAGTCTATGGCTACACCTTC. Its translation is CATSARTEVYGYTF.

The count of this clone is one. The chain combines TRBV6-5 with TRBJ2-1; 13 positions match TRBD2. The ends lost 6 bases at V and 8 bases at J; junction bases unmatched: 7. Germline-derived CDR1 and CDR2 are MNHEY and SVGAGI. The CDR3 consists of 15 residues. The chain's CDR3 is CASSPGLAGAYEQFF. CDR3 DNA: TGTGCCAGCAGCCCCGGACTAGCGGGAGCCTATGAGCAGTTCTTC.

The CDR3 DNA reads TGTGCCAGCTCACCGCGCTCGTACCCATCCTACGAGCAGTACGTC. It specifies CASSPRSYPSYEQYV. The chain uses TRBV18 and TRBJ2-7; D remains ambiguous. Germline assignment: CDR1 KGHSH and CDR2 LQKENI. V gave up 3 bases and J gave up 1 base, with 13 bases separating them. This CDR3 comprises 15 residues.

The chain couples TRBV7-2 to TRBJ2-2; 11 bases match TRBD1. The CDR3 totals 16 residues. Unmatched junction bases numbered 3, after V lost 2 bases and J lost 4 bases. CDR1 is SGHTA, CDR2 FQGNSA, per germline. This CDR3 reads CASSLFGTGGTGELFF. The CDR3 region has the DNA TGTGCCAGCAGCTTATTCGGGACAGGGGGCACCGGGGAGCTGTTTTTT.

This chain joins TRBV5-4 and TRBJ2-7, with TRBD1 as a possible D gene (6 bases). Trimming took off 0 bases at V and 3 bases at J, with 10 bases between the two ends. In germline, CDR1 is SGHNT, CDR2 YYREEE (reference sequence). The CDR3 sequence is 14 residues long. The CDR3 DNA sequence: TGTGCCAGCAGCTTGGTCGACAGGATCTACGAGCAGTACTTC. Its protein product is CASSLVDRIYEQYF.

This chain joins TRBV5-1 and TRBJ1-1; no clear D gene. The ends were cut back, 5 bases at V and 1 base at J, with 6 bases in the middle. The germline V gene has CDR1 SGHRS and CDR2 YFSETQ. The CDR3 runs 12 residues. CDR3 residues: CASRSQNTEAFF. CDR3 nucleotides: TGCGCCAGCAGATCACAGAACACTGAAGCTTTCTTT. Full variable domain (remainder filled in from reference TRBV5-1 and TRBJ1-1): KAGVTQTPRYLIKTRGQQVTLSCSPISGHRSVSWYQQTPGQGLQFLFEYFSETQRNKGNFPGRFSGRQFSNSRSEMNVSTLELGDSALYLCASRSQNTEAFFGQGTRLTVV.

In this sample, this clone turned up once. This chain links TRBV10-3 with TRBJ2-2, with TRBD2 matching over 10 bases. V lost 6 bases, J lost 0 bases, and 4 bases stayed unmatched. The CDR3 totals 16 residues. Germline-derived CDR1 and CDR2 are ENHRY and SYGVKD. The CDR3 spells CAISSGRASNTGELFF. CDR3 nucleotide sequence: TGTGCCATCAGCAGCGGGAGGGCCTCGAACACCGGGGAGCTGTTTTTT.

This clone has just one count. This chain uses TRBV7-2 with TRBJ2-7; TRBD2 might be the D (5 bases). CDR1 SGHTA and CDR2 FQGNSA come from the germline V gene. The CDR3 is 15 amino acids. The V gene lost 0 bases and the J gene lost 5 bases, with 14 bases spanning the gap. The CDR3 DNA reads TGTGCCAGCAGCTTAGCTGGTCGGGGAAGGGACGAGCAGTACGTC. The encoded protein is CASSLAGRGRDEQYV.

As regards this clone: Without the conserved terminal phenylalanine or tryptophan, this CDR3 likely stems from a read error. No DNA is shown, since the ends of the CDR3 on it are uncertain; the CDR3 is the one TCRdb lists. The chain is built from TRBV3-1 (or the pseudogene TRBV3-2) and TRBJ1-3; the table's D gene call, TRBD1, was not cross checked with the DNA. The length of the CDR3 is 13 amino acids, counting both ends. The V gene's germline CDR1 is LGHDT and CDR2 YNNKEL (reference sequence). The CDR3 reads CASSQRDRPPISP.

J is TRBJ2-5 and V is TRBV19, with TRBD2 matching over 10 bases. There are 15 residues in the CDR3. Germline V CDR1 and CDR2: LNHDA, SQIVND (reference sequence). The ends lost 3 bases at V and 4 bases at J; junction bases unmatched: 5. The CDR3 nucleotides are TGTGCCAGTAGTATCGAGCGGGGGGGCAGAGAGACCCAGTACTTC. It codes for CASSIERGGRETQYF.

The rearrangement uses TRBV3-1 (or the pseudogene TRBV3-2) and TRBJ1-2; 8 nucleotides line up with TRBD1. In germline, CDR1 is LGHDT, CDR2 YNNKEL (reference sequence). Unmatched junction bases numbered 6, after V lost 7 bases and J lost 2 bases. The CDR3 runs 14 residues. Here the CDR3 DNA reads TGTGCCAGCACCGAGACAGGGGCGAACTATGGCTACACCTTC. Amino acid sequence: CASTETGANYGYTF.